In its sample, the clone carrying this T cell receptor (beta chain) was seen a few times. Its matching antigen is unknown. The CDR3 contains 15 residues. The germline V and J ends were trimmed by 2 bases and 7 bases, with 14 bases remaining between them. Looked up from germline, CDR1 is SEHNR and CDR2 is FQNEAQ (reference sequence). TCR cDNA molecules were tagged individually, and each one carried a unique molecular identifier. TCRdb analysed the 5' RACE reads with MiXCR anew, one entry per CDR3 protein. Among about 47,000 distinct CDR3 sequences listed, around 7.7% were seen once. This sample is drawn from a study of spatial heterogeneity in lung cancer. Study as a whole: When follow-up PBMC samples existed, they were sequenced (at a median of roughly two years after resection). Sequencing consistently turned up more beta-chain sequences than alpha-chain sequences.

Described time point: blood at routine non-recurrence follow-up after resection. Whole RNA from tumor, nontumor lung or frozen PBMC was sequenced unsorted. The study's findings and limits: The study found ubiquitous expanded tumor TCRs in blood more at resection than follow-up.

The chain employs TRBV7-9 and TRBJ1-4; the D gene is possibly TRBD1 (5 bases). The input for sequencing was PBMCs, taken at follow-up. The origin of this receptor is a female donor with early-stage non-small cell lung cancer. The CDR3 sequence: CASSLLWGRLEKLFF. CDR3 bases: TGTGCCAGCAGCTTACTTTGGGGACGGCTTGAAAAACTGTTTTTT.